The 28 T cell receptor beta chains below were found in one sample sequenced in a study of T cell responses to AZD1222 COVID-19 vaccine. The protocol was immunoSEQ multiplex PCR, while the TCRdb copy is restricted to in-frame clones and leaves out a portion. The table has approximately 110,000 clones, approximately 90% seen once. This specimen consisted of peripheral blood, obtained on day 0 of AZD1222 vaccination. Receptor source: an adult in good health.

The chain's CDR3 is CSASRTGGRYEQYF. CDR3 nucleotide sequence: TGCAGTGCTAGTAGGACGGGAGGCCGGTACGAGCAGTACTTC. The chain joins TRBV20-1 to TRBJ2-7, with TRBD2 identical over 7 bases. V gave up 3 bases and J gave up 4 bases; unmatched junction bases: 9. The germline V gene has CDR1 DFQATT and CDR2 SNEGSKA (reference sequence). There are 14 residues in the CDR3.

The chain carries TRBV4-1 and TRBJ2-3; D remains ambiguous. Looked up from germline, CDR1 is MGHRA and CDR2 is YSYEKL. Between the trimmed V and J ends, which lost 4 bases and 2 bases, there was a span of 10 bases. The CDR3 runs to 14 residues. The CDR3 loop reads CASSLRQATDTQYF. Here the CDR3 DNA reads TGCGCCAGCAGCCTTCGGCAGGCCACAGATACGCAGTATTTT.

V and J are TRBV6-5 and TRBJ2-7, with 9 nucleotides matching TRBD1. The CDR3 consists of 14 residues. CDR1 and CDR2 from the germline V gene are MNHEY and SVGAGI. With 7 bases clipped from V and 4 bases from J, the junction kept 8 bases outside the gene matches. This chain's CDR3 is CASNYRQGGYEQYF. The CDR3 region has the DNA TGTGCCAGCAATTATCGACAGGGGGGATACGAGCAGTACTTC.

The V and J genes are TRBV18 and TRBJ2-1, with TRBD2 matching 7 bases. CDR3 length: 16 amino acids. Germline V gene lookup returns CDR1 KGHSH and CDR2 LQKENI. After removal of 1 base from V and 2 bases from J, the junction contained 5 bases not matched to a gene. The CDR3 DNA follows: TGTGCCAGCTCACCACAACCGGGAGGTCCCTACAATGAGCAGTTCTTC. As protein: CASSPQPGGPYNEQFF.

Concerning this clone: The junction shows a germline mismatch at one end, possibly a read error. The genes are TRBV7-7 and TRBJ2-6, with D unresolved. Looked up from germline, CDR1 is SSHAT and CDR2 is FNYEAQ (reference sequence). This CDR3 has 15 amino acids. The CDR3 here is CASSTGDSGANVLTF. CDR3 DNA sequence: TGTGCTAGCAGTACTGGCGACTCTGGGGCCAACGTCCTGACTTTC.

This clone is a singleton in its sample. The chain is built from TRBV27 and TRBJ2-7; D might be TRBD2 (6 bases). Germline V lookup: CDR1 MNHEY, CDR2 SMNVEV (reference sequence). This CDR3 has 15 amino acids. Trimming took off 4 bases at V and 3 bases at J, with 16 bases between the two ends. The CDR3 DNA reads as TGTGCCAGCAGTTCGGGATCGGAGGGTTACTACGAGCAGTACTTC. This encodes CASSSGSEGYYEQYF.

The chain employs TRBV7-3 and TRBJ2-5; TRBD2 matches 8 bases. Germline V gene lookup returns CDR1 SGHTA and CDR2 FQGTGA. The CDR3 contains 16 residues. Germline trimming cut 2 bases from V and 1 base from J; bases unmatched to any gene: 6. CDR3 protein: CASSLHVLAGQETQYF. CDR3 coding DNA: TGTGCCAGCAGCTTACATGTTCTAGCGGGCCAAGAGACCCAGTACTTC.

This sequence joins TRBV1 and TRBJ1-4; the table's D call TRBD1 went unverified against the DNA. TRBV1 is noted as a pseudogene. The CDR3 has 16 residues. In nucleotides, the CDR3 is TGCACCAGCAGCCCCGGGACAGGGGGCCGGGATGAAAAACTGTTTTTT. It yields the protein CTSSPGTGGRDEKLFF.

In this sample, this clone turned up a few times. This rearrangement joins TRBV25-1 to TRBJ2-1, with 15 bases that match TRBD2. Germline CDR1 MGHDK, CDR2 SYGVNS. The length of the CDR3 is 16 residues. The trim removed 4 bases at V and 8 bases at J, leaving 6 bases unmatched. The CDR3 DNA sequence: TGTGCCAGCAGTGGACGGGGACTAGCGGGAGGTCATGAGCAGTTCTTC. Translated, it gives CASSGRGLAGGHEQFF.

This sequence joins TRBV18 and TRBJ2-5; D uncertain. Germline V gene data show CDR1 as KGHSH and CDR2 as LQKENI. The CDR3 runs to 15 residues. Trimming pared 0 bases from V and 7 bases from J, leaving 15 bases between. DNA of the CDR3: TGTGCCAGCTCACCACCGGTGACCCCCTCGGGGACCCAGTACTTC. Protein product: CASSPPVTPSGTQYF.

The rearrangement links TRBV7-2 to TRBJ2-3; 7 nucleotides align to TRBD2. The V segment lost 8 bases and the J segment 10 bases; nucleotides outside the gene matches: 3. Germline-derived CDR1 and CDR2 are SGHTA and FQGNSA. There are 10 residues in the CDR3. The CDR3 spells CASGRGAQYF. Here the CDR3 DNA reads TGTGCCAGCGGCCGGGGGGCGCAGTATTTT.

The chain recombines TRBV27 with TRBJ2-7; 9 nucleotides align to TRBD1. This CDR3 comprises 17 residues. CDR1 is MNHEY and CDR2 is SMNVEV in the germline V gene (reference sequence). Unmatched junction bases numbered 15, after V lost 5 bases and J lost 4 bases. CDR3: CASSPHSGTGLLYEQYF. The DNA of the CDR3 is TGTGCCAGCAGTCCCCATTCCGGGACAGGGTTATTATACGAGCAGTACTTC.

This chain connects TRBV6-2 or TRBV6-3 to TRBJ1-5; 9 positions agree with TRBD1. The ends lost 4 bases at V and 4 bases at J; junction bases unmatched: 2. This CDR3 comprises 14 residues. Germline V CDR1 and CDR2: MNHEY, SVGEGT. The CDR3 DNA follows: TGTGCCAGCAGTTGGGGGACAGGGAATCAGCCCCAGCATTTT. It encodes CASSWGTGNQPQHF.

The CDR3 loop is CASSHTGGLAGEQFF. The CDR3 DNA follows: TGCGCCAGCAGCCACACAGGGGGTCTAGCGGGAGAGCAGTTCTTC. The V gene is TRBV5-1, the J gene TRBJ2-1; D may be TRBD2 (9 bases). The CDR3 runs 15 residues. V shed 4 bases and J shed 10 bases, with 21 bases lying between them. Germline V gene sequence: CDR1 SGHRS, CDR2 YFSETQ. The full variable domain, with the rest looked up from reference TRBV5-1 and TRBJ2-1, is KAGVTQTPRYLIKTRGQQVTLSCSPISGHRSVSWYQQTPGQGLQFLFEYFSETQRNKGNFPGRFSGRQFSNSRSEMNVSTLELGDSALYLCASSHTGGLAGEQFFGPGTRLTVL.

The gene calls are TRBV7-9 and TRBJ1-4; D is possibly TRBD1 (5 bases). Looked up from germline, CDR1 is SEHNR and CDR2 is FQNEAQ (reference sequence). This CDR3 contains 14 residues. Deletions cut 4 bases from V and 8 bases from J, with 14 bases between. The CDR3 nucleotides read TGTGCCAGCAGCTCGACAGCCCACCGCGAAAAACTGTTTTTT. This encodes CASSSTAHREKLFF.

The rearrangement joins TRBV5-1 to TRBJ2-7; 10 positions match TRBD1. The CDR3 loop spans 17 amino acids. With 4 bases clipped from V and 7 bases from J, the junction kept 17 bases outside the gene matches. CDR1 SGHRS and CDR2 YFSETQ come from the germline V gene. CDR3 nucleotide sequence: TGCGCCAGCAGCGCACCGGGACAGGGGCGTTTGGTCGGGGAGCAGTACTTC. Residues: CASSAPGQGRLVGEQYF.

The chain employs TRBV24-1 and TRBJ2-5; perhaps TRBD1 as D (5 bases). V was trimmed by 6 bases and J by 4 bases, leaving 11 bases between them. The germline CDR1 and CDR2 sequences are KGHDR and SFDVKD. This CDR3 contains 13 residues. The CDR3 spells CATSLVGAETQYF. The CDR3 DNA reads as TGTGCCACCAGTCTGGTAGGGGCAGAGACCCAGTACTTC.

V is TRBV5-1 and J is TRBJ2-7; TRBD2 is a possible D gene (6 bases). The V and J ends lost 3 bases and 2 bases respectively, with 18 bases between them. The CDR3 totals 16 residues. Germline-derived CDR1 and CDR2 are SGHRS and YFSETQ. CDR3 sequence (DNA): TGCGCCAGCAGCTCATCGGGAGCCTCTCCCACCTACGAGCAGTACTTC. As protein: CASSSSGASPTYEQYF.

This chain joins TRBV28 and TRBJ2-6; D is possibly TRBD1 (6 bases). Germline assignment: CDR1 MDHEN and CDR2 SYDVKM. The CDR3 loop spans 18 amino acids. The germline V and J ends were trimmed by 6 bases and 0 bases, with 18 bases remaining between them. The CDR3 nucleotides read TGTGCCAGCAGCCCGACGACAGGAAAAAGCTCTGGGGCCAACGTCCTGACTTTC. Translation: CASSPTTGKSSGANVLTF.

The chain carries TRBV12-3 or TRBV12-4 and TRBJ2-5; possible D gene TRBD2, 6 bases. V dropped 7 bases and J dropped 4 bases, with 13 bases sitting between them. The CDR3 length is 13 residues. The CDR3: CASTRSGGETQYF. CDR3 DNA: TGTGCCAGCACCAGGTCCGGGGGAGAGACCCAGTACTTC.

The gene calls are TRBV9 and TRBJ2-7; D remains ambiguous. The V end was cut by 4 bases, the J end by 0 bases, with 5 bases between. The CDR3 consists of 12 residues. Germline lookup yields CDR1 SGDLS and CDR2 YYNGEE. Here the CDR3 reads CASSPPSYEQYF. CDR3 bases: TGTGCCAGCAGCCCGCCCTCCTACGAGCAGTACTTC. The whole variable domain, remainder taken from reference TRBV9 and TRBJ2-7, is DSGVTQTPKHLITATGQRVTLRCSPRSGDLSVYWYQQSLDQGLQFLIQYYNGEERAKGNILERFSAQQFPDLHSELNLSSLELGDSALYFCASSPPSYEQYFGPGTRLTVT.

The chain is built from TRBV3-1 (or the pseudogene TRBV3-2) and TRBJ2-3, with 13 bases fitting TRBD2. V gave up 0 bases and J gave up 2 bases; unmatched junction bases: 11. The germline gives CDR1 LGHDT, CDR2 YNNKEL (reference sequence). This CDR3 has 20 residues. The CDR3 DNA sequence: TGTGCCAGCAGCCAAGATCTAAATTTAGGGACTAGCGGGAACACAGATACGCAGTATTTT. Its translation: CASSQDLNLGTSGNTDTQYF.

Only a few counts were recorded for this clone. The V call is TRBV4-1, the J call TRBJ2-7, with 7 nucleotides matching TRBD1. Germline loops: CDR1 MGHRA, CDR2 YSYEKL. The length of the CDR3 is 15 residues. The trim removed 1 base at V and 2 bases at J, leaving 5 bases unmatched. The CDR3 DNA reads TGCGCCAGCAGCCAAGGACAGGGTGGGACCTACGAGCAGTACTTC. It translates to CASSQGQGGTYEQYF.

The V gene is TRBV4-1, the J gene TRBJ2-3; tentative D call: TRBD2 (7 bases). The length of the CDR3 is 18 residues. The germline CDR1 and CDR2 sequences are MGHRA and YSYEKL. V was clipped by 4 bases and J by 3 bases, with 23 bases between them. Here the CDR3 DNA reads TGCGCCAGCAGCCCCTCAACGGGAACGGGGGGCCTGACAGATACGCAGTATTTT. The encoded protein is CASSPSTGTGGLTDTQYF.

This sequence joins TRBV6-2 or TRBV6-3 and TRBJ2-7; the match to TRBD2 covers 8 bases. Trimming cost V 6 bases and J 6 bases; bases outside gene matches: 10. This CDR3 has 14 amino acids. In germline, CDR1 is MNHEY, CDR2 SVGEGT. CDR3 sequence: CASSPGGGLGEQYF. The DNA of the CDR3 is TGTGCCAGCAGCCCCGGCGGGGGACTAGGCGAGCAGTACTTC.

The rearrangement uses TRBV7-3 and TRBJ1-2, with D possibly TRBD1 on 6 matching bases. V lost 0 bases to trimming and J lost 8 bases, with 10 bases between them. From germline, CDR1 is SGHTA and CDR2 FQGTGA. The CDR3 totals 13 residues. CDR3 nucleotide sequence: TGTGCCAGCAGCTTAACACAGGGAGGGGGCTACACCTTC. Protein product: CASSLTQGGGYTF.

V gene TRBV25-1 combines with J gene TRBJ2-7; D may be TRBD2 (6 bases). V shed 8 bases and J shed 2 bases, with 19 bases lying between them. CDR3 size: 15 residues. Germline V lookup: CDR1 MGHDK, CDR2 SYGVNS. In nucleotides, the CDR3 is TGTGCCAGCGGTAGAAGCGGAGCGGGTACCTACGAGCAGTACTTC. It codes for CASGRSGAGTYEQYF.

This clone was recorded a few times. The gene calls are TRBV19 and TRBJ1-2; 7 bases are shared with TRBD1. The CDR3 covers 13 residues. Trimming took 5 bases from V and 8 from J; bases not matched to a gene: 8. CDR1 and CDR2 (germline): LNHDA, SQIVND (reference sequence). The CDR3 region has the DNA TGTGCCAGTAGTCTCTGGGGACAGTCAGGCTACACCTTC. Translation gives CASSLWGQSGYTF. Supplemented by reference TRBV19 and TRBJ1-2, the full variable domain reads DGGITQSPKYLFRKEGQNVTLSCEQNLNHDAMYWYRQDPGQGLRLIYYSQIVNDFQKGDIAEGYSVSREKKESFPLTVTSAQKNPTAFYLCASSLWGQSGYTFGSGTRLTVV.